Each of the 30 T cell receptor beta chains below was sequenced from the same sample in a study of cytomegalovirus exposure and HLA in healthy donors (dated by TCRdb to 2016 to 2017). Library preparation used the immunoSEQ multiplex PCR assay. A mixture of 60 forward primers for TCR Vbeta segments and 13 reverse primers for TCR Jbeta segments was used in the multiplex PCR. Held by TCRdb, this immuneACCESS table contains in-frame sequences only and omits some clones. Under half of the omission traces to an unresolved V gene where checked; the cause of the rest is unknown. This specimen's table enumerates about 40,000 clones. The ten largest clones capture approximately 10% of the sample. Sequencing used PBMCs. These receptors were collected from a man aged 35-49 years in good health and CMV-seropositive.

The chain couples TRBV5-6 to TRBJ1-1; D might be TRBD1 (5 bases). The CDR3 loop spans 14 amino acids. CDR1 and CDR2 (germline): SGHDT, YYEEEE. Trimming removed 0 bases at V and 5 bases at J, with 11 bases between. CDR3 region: CASSLAAGGTEAFF. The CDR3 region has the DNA TGTGCCAGCAGCTTGGCGGCGGGGGGAACTGAAGCTTTCTTT.

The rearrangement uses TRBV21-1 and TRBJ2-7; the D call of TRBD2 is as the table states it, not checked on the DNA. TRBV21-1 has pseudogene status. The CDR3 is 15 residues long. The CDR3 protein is CASSASGTSSYEQYF. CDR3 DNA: TGTGCCAGCAGCGCCTCCGGGACTAGCTCCTACGAGCAGTACTTC.

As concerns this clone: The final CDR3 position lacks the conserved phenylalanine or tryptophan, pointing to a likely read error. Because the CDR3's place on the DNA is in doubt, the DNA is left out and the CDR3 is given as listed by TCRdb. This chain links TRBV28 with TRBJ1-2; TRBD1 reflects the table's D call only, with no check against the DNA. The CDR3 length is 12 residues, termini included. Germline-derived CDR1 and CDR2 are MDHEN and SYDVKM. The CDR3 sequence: CASRLLGTPLFL.

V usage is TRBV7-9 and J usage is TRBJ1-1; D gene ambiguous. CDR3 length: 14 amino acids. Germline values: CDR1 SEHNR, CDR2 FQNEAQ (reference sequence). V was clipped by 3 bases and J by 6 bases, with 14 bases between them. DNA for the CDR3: TGTGCCAGCAGCTTGCAGACGAGGAGGGCTGAAGCTTTCTTT. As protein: CASSLQTRRAEAFF. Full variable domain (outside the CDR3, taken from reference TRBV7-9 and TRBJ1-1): DTGVSQNPRHKITKRGQNVTFRCDPISEHNRLYWYRQTLGQGPEFLTYFQNEAQLEKSRLLSDRFSAERPKGSFSTLEIQRTEQGDSAMYLCASSLQTRRAEAFFGQGTRLTVV.

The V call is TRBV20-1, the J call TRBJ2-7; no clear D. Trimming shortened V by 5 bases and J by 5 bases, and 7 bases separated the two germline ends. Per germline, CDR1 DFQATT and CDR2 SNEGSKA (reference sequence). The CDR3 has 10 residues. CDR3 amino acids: CSAVLDEQYF. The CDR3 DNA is TGCAGTGCTGTACTTGACGAGCAGTACTTC.

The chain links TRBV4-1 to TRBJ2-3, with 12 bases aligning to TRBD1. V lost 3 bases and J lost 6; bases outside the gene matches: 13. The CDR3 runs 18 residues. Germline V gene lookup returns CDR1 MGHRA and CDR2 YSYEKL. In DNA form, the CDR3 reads TGCGCCAGCAGCCACATCGGCAGGGGACAGGGGGCATCGGATACGCAGTATTTT. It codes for CASSHIGRGQGASDTQYF.

The CDR3 here is CASSVGPLGLAGPRAEYNEQFF. CDR3 in DNA: TGTGCCAGCAGCGTAGGCCCTTTGGGACTAGCGGGACCCCGAGCGGAGTACAATGAGCAGTTCTTC. The chain links TRBV9 to TRBJ2-1; 13 positions agree with TRBD2. Germline V gene data show CDR1 as SGDLS and CDR2 as YYNGEE. The CDR3 consists of 22 residues. Trimming at V came to 0 bases and at J to 4 bases, leaving 19 bases not matched to a gene.

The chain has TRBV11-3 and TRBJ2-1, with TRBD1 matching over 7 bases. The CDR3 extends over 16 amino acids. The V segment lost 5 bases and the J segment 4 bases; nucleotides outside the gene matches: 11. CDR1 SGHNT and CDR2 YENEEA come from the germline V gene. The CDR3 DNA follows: TGTGCCAGCAGCAGAGTAGGGGGCCCCCTTTACAATGAGCAGTTCTTC. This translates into CASSRVGGPLYNEQFF.

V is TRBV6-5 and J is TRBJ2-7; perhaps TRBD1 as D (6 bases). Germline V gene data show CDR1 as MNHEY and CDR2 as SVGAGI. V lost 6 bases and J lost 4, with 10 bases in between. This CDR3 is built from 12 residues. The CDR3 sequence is CASSSQGYEQYF. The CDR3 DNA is TGTGCCAGCAGCTCCCAGGGGTACGAGCAGTACTTC.

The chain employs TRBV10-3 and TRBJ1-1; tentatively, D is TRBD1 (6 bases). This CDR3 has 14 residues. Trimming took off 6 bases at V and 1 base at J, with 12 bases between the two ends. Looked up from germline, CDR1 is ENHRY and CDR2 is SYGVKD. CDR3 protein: CAISPGTTNTEAFF. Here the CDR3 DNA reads TGTGCCATCAGCCCCGGGACAACGAACACTGAAGCTTTCTTT.

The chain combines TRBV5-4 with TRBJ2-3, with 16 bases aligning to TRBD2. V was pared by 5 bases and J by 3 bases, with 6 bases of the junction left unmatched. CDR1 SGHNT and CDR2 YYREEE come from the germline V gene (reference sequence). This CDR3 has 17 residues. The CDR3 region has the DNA TGTGCCAGCAGATCCGGGACTAGCGGGAGGGCTACAGATACGCAGTATTTT. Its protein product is CASRSGTSGRATDTQYF.

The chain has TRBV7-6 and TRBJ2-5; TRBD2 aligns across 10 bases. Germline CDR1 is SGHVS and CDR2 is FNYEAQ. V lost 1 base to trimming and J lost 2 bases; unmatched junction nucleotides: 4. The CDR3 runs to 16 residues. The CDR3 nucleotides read TGTGCCAGCAGCTTAGGGTCACTAGCGGGACAAGAGACCCAGTACTTC. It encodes CASSLGSLAGQETQYF.

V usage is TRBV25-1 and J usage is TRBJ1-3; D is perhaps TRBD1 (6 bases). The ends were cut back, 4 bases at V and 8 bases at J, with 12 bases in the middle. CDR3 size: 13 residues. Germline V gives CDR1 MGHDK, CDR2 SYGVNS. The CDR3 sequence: CASSGTAVHTIYF. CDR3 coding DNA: TGTGCCAGCAGTGGGACAGCCGTACACACCATATATTTT.

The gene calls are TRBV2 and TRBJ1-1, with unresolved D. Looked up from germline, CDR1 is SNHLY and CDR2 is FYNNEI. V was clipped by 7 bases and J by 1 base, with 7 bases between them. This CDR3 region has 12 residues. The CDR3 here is CASILWNTEAFF. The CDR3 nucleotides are TGTGCCAGCATACTGTGGAACACTGAAGCTTTCTTT.

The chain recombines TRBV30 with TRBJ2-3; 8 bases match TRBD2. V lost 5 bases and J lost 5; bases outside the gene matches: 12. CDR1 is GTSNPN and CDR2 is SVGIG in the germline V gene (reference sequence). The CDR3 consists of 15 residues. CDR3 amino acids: CAWDLDGRGEDTQYF. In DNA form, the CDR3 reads TGTGCCTGGGACCTGGACGGGAGGGGGGAAGATACGCAGTATTTT.

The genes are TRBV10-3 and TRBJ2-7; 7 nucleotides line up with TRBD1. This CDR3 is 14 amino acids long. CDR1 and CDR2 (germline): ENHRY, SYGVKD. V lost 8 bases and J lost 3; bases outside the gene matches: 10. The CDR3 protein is CAISETGYHYEQYF. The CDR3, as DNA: TGTGCCATCTCAGAGACAGGGTATCACTACGAGCAGTACTTC.

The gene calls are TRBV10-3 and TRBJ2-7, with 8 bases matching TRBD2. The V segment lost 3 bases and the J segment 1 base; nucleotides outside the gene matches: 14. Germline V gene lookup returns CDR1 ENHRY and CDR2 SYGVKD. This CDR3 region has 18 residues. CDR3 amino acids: CAISDLKVAGGTSYEQYF. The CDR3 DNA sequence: TGTGCCATCAGTGACCTTAAGGTGGCGGGAGGAACGTCCTACGAGCAGTACTTC.

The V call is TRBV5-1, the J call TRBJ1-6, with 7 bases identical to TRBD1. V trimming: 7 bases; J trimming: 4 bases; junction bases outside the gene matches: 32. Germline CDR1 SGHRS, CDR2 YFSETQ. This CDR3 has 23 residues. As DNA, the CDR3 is TGCGCCAGCCCCCGGACAGGTTTCATGGGTGGGGGCTATCTACGCCCATATAATTCACCCCTCCACTTT. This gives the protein CASPRTGFMGGGYLRPYNSPLHF.

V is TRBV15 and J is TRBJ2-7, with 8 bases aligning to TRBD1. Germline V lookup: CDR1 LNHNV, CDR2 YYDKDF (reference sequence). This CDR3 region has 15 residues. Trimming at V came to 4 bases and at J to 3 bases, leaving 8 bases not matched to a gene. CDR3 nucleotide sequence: TGTGCCACCAGCAATGACAAGACAGGGGACTACGAGCAGTACTTC. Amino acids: CATSNDKTGDYEQYF.

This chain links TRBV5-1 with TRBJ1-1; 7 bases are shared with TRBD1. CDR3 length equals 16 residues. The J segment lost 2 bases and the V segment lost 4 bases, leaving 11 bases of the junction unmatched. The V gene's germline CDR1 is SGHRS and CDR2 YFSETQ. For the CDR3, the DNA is TGCGCCAGCAGCCCGGAGAGGGGGCGAGGTAACACTGAAGCTTTCTTT. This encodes CASSPERGRGNTEAFF.

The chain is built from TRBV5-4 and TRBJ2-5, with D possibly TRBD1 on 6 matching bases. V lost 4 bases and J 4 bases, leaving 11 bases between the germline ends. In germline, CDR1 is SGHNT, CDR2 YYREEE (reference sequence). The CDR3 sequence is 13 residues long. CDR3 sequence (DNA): TGTGCCAGCAGCAGAACAGGGACAGAGACCCAGTACTTC. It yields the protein CASSRTGTETQYF. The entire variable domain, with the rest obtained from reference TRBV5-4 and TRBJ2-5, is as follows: ETGVTQSPTHLIKTRGQQVTLRCSSQSGHNTVSWYQQALGQGPQFIFQYYREEENGRGNFPPRFSGLQFPNYSSELNVNALELDDSALYLCASSRTGTETQYFGPGTRLLVL.

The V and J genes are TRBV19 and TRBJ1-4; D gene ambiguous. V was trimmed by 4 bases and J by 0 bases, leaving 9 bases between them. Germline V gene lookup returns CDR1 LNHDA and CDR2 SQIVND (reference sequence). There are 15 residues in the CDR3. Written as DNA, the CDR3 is TGTGCCAGTAGTACCGGAGGGTCAACTAATGAAAAACTGTTTTTT. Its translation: CASSTGGSTNEKLFF. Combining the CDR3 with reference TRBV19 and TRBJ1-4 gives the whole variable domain DGGITQSPKYLFRKEGQNVTLSCEQNLNHDAMYWYRQDPGQGLRLIYYSQIVNDFQKGDIAEGYSVSREKKESFPLTVTSAQKNPTAFYLCASSTGGSTNEKLFFGSGTQLSVL.

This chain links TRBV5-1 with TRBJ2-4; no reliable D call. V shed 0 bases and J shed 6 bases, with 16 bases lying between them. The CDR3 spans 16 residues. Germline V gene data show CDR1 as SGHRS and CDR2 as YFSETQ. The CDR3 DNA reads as TGCGCCAGCAGCTTGGCCGGTTCGGTGTCGGGAAACATTCAGTACTTC. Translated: CASSLAGSVSGNIQYF.

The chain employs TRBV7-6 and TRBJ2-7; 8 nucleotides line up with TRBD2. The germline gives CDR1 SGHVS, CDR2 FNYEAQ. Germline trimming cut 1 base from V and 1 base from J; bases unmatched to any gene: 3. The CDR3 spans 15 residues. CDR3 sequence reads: CASSLEKRESYEQYF. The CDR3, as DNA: TGTGCCAGCAGCTTAGAGAAGCGGGAGTCCTACGAGCAGTACTTC.

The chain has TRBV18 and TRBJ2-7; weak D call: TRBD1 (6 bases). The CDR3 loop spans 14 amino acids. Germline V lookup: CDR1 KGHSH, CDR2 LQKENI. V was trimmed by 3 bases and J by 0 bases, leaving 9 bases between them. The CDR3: CASSPGANSYEQYF. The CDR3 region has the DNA TGTGCCAGCTCACCGGGGGCGAACTCCTACGAGCAGTACTTC. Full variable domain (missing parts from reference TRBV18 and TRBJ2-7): NAGVMQNPRHLVRRRGQEARLRCSPMKGHSHVYWYRQLPEEGLKFMVYLQKENIIDESGMPKERFSAEFPKEGPSILRIQQVVRGDSAAYFCASSPGANSYEQYFGPGTRLTVT.

The CDR3 nucleotides are TGTGCCAGCAGTCGCAGGACAGGGAAAGAGAACGAGCAGTACTTC. It yields the protein CASSRRTGKENEQYF. The rearrangement uses TRBV13 and TRBJ2-7; TRBD1 matches at 8 bases. This CDR3 is 15 amino acids long. CDR1 and CDR2 (germline): PRHDT, FYEKMQ (reference sequence). Unmatched junction bases numbered 12, after V lost 6 bases and J lost 5 bases.

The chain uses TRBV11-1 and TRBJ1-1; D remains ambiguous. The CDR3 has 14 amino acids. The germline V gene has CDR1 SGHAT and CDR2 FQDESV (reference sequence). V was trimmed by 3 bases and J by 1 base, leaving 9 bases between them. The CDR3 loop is CASSLRAGNTEAFF. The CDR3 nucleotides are TGTGCCAGCAGCTTGAGGGCAGGGAACACTGAAGCTTTCTTT.

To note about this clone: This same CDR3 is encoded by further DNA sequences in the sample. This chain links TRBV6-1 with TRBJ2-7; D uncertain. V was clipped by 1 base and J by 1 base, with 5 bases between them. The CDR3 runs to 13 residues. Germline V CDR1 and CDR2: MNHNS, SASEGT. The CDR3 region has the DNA TGTGCCAGCAGTGAAGTTGTATCCTACGAGCAGTACTTC. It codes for CASSEVVSYEQYF.

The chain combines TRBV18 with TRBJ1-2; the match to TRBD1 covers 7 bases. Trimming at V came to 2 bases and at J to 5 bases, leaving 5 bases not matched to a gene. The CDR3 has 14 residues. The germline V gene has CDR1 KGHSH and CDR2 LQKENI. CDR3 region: CASSPGAGGYGYTF. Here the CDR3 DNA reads TGTGCCAGCTCACCAGGGGCAGGGGGTTATGGCTACACCTTC.

Written as DNA, the CDR3 is TGTGCCAGCACCTCGGTCCGGGGACAGGGGGCGTCATGGGGAAACACCATATATTTT. Its protein is CASTSVRGQGASWGNTIYF. This rearrangement joins TRBV5-6 to TRBJ1-3; TRBD1 matches at 12 bases. Germline loops: CDR1 SGHDT, CDR2 YYEEEE. The CDR3 covers 19 residues. Losses at the gene ends were 6 bases for V and 4 bases for J; bases not matched to a gene: 17.